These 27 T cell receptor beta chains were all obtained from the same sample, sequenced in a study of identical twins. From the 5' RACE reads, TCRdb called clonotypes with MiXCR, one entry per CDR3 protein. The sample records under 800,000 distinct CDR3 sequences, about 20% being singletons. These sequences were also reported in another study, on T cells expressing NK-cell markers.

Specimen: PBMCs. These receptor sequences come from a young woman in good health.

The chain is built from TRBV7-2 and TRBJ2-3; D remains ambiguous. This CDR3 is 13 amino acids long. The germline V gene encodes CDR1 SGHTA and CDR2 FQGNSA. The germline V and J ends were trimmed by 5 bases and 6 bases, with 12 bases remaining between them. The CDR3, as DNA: TGTGCCAGCAGCGTCTACATGCGGGATACGCAGTATTTT. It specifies CASSVYMRDTQYF.

DNA of the CDR3: TGTGCCAGCAGTGCCCACGGACCCTCCTACGAGCAGTACTTC. As protein: CASSAHGPSYEQYF. The genes are TRBV28 and TRBJ2-7; unclear D gene. Germline loops: CDR1 MDHEN, CDR2 SYDVKM. Trimming cost V 5 bases and J 0 bases, with 11 bases left between them. The CDR3 is 14 amino acids.

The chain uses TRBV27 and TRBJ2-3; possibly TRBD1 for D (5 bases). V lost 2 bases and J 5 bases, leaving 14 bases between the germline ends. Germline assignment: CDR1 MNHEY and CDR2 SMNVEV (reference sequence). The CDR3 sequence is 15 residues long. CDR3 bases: TGTGCCAGCAGTTTAAGGGGCCGGGCCGGAGATACGCAGTATTTT. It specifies CASSLRGRAGDTQYF.

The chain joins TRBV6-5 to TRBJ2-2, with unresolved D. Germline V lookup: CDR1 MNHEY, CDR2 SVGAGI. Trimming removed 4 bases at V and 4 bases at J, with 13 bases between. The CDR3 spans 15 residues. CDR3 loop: CASSSSERPTGELFF. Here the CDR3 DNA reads TGTGCCAGCAGTTCCTCTGAACGGCCCACCGGGGAGCTGTTTTTT.

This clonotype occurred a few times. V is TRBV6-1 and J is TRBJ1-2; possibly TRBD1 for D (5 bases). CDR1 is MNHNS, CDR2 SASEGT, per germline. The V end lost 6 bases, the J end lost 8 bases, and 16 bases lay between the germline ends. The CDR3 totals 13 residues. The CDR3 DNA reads TGTGCCAGCAGACCATTTCAGGGAGGGGGCTACACCTTC. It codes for CASRPFQGGGYTF.

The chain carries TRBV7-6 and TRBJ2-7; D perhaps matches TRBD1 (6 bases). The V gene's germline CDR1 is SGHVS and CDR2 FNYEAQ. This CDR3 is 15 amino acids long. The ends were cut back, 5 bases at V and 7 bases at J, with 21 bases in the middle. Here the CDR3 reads CASSLLGQRQGEQYF. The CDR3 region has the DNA TGTGCCAGCAGCCTGCTCGGACAGCGGCAAGGGGAGCAGTACTTC.

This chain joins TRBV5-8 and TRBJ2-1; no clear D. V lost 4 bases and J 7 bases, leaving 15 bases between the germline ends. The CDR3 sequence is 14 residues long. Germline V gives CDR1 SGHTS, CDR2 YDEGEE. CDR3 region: CASSPAALWNEQFF. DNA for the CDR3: TGTGCCAGCAGCCCGGCGGCGTTATGGAATGAGCAGTTCTTC.

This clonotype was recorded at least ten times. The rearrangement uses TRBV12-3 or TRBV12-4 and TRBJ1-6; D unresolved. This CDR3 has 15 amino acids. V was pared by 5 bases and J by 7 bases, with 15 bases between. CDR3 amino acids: CASSPRGRGNSPLHF. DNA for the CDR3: TGTGCCAGCAGTCCAAGAGGACGGGGAAATTCACCCCTCCACTTT.

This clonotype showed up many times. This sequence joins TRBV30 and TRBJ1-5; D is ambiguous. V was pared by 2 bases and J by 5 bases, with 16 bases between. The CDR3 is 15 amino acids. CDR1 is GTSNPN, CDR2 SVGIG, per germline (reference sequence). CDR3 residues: CAWSTTVTIDQPQHF. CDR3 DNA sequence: TGTGCCTGGAGTACAACGGTAACAATCGATCAGCCCCAGCATTTT. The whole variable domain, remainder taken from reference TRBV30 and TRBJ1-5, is SQTIHQWPATLVQPVGSPLSLECTVEGTSNPNLYWYRQAAGRGLQLLFYSVGIGQISSEVPQNLSASRPQDRQFILSSKKLLLSDSGFYLCAWSTTVTIDQPQHFGDGTRLSIL.

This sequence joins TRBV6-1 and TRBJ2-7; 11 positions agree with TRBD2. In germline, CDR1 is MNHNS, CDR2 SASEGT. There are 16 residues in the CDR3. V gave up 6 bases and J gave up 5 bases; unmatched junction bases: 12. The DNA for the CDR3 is TGTGCCAGCAGCCTTACCGTAGCGGGGGGGCAGGACGAGCAGTACTTC. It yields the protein CASSLTVAGGQDEQYF.

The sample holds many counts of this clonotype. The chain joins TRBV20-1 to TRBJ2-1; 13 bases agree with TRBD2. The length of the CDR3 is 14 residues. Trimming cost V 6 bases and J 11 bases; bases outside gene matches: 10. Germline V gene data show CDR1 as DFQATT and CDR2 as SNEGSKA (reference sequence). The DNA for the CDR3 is TGCAGTGCAGTCCCGGGACTAGCGGGGAATCAGCAGTTCTTC. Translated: CSAVPGLAGNQQFF.

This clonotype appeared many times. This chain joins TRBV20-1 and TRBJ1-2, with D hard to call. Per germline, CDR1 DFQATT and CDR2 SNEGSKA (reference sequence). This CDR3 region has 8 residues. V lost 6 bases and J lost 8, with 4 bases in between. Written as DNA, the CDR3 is TGCAGTGCCGGGGGCTACACCTTC. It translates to CSAGGYTF.

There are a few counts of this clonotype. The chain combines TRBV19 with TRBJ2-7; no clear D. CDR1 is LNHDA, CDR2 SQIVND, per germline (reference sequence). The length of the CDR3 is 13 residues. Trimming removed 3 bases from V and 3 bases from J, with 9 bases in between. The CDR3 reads CASSMGGYYEQYF. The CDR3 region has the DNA TGTGCCAGTAGTATGGGTGGGTACTACGAGCAGTACTTC.

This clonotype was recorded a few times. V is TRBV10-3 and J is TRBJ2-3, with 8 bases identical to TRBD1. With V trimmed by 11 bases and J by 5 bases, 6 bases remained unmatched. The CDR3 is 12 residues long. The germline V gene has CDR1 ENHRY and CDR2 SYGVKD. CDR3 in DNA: TGTGCCGCAGGGGGCGATGGAGATACGCAGTATTTT. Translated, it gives CAAGGDGDTQYF.

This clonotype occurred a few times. The CDR3 region has the DNA TGTGCCAGCAGCTTAGTTGAGATGACAGAAGCTTTCTTT. This translates into CASSLVEMTEAFF. This chain uses TRBV7-9 with TRBJ1-1; no definite D call. CDR3 length: 13 amino acids. Trimming cost V 1 base and J 8 bases, with 11 bases left between them. CDR1 and CDR2 from the germline V gene are SEHNR and FQNEAQ (reference sequence).

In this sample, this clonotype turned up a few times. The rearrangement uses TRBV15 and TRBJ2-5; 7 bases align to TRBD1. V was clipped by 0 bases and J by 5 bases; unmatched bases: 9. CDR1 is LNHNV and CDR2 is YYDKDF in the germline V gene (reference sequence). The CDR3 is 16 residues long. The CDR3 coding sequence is TGTGCCACCAGCAGAGATAAGAGGGGGCTTTTGGAGACCCAGTACTTC. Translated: CATSRDKRGLLETQYF. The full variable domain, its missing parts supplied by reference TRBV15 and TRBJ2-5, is DAMVIQNPRYQVTQFGKPVTLSCSQTLNHNVMYWYQQKSSQAPKLLFHYYDKDFNNEADTPDNFQSRRPNTSFCFLDIRSPGLGDTAMYLCATSRDKRGLLETQYFGPGTRLLVL.

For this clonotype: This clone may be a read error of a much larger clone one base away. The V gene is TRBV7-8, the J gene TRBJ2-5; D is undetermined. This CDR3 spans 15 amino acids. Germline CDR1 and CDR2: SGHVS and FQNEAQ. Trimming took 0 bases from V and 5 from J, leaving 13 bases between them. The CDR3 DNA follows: TGTGCCAGCAGCTTAGCTATTACTAAGTGGGAGACCCAGTACTTC. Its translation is CASSLAITKWETQYF.

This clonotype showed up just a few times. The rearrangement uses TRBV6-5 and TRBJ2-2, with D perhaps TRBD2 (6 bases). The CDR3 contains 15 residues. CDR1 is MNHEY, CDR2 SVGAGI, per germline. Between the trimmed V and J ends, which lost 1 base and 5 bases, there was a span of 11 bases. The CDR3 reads CASSYWSEGTGELFF. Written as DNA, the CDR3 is TGTGCCAGCAGTTACTGGTCGGAGGGAACCGGGGAGCTGTTTTTT.

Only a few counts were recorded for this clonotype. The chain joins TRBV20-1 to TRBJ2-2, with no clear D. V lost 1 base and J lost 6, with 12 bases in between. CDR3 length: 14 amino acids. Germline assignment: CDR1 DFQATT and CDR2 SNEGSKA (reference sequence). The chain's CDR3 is CSARGYAEAGELFF. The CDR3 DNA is TGCAGTGCTAGAGGGTACGCAGAGGCCGGGGAGCTGTTTTTT.

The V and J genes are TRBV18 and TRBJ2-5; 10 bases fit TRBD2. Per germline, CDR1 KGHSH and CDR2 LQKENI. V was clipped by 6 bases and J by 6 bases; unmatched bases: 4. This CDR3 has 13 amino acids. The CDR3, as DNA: TGTGCCAGCTCCGGGACTAGCGACCAGACCCAGTACTTC. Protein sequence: CASSGTSDQTQYF.

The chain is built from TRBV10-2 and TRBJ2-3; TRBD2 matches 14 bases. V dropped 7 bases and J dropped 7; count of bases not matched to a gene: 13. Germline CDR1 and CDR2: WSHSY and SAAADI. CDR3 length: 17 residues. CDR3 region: CASTGLAGGPDKHTQYF. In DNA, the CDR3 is TGCGCCAGCACCGGACTAGCGGGGGGCCCGGACAAACATACGCAGTATTTT.

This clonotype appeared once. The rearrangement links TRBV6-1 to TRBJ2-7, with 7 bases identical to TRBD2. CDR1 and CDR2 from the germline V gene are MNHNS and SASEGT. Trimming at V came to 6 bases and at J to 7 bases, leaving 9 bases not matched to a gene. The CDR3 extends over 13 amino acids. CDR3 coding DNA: TGTGCCAGCAGGGGAGCGGGGAGCAGTGAGCAGTACTTC. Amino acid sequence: CASRGAGSSEQYF.

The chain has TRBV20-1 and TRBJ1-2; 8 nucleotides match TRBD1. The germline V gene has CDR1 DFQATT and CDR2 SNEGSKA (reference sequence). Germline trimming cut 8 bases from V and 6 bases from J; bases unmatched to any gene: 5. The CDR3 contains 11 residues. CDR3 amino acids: CSPGTGHGYTF. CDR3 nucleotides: TGCAGTCCCGGGACAGGTCATGGCTACACCTTC.

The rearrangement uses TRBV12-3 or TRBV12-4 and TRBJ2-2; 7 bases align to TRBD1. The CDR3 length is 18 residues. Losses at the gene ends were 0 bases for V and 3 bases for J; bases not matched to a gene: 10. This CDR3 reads CASSLAIRDRSYTGELFF. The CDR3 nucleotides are TGTGCCAGCAGTTTAGCGATCCGGGACAGATCTTACACCGGGGAGCTGTTTTTT.

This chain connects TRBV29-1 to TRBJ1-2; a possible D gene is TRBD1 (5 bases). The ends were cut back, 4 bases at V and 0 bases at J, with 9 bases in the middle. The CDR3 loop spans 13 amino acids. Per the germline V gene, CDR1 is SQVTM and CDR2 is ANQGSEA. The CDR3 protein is CSVVADTNYGYTF. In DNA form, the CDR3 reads TGCAGCGTTGTAGCGGACACTAACTATGGCTACACCTTC. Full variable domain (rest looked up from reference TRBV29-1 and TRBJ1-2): SAVISQKPSRDICQRGTSLTIQCQVDSQVTMMFWYRQQPGQSLTLIATANQGSEATYESGFVIDKFPISRPNLTFSTLTVSNMSPEDSSIYLCSVVADTNYGYTFGSGTRLTVV.

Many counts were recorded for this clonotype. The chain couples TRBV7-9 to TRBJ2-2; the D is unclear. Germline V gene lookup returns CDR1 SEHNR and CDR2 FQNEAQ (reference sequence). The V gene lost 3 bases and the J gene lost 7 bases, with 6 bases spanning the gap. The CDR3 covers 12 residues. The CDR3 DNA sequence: TGTGCCAGCAGCTTCAAAAACGGGGAGCTGTTTTTT. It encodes CASSFKNGELFF. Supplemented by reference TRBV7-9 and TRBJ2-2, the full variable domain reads DTGVSQNPRHKITKRGQNVTFRCDPISEHNRLYWYRQTLGQGPEFLTYFQNEAQLEKSRLLSDRFSAERPKGSFSTLEIQRTEQGDSAMYLCASSFKNGELFFGEGSRLTVL.

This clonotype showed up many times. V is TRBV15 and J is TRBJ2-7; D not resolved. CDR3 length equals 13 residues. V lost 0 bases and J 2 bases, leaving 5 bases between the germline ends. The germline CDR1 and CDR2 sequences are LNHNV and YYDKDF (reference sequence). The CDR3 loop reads CATSRDFPYEQYF. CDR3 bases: TGTGCCACCAGCAGAGATTTCCCCTACGAGCAGTACTTC.